The 23 T cell receptor beta chains below were found in one sample sequenced in a study of cytomegalovirus exposure and HLA in healthy donors. Primers included in the PCR were 60 Vbeta and 13 Jbeta primers. Some clones are missing from TCRdb's copy, which holds only in-frame ones; the method was immunoSEQ multiplex PCR. The sample includes 150,000 to 200,000 clones, approximately 80% of them seen just once. Sequenced material: PBMCs. The receptor set was obtained from a male donor in good health and CMV-seronegative.

The gene calls are TRBV7-2 and TRBJ2-4, with D possibly matching TRBD1 (6 bases). There are 14 residues in the CDR3. Per germline, CDR1 SGHTA and CDR2 FQGNSA. V was cut by 1 base and J by 5 bases, with 9 bases left in between. CDR3 DNA: TGTGCCAGCAGCTTAGGACAGGCCCAAAACATTCAGTACTTC. Translation gives CASSLGQAQNIQYF.

The V and J genes are TRBV10-3 and TRBJ1-1; 7 positions match TRBD1. With V trimmed by 3 bases and J by 1 base, 8 bases remained unmatched. This CDR3 is built from 16 residues. Germline CDR1 is ENHRY and CDR2 is SYGVKD. Here the CDR3 DNA reads TGTGCCATCAGTGACTCGGGACAGAGCCAGAACACTGAAGCTTTCTTT. Amino acid sequence: CAISDSGQSQNTEAFF.

This sequence joins TRBV18 and TRBJ2-1, with D hard to call. Germline V gene sequence: CDR1 KGHSH, CDR2 LQKENI. There are 13 residues in the CDR3. Trimming took 3 bases from V and 5 from J, leaving 8 bases between them. The DNA of the CDR3 is TGTGCCAGCTCACCTACGGTGGACAATGAGCAGTTCTTC. Protein sequence: CASSPTVDNEQFF.

The chain uses TRBV5-1 and TRBJ1-3; D ambiguous. Looked up from germline, CDR1 is SGHRS and CDR2 is YFSETQ. V lost 0 bases to trimming and J lost 2 bases, with 6 bases between them. This CDR3 has 14 residues. CDR3 sequence: CASSLGGTGNTIYF. In nucleotides, the CDR3 is TGCGCCAGCAGCTTGGGAGGAACTGGAAACACCATATATTTT.

This chain links TRBV5-1 with TRBJ1-1; no reliable D call. Germline values: CDR1 SGHRS, CDR2 YFSETQ. This CDR3 spans 16 amino acids. Trimming cost V 4 bases and J 0 bases, with 16 bases left between them. The CDR3 DNA follows: TGCGCCAGCAGCCCTGATGAGGCCGGGGTGAACACTGAAGCTTTCTTT. Its translation is CASSPDEAGVNTEAFF.

This clone has a handful of counts. The chain is built from TRBV15 and TRBJ2-1; 9 positions match TRBD2. Germline CDR1 and CDR2: LNHNV and YYDKDF (reference sequence). The CDR3 loop spans 16 amino acids. The V segment lost 3 bases and the J segment 7 bases; nucleotides outside the gene matches: 10. Here the CDR3 reads CATSRTLAGEGNEQFF. The CDR3 DNA follows: TGTGCCACCAGCAGGACCTTAGCGGGAGAGGGGAATGAGCAGTTCTTC.

This clone occurred once. The V call is TRBV11-2, the J call TRBJ2-3; TRBD2 matches 9 bases. V dropped 4 bases and J dropped 5; count of bases not matched to a gene: 7. The CDR3 covers 15 residues. Germline V gene sequence: CDR1 SGHAT, CDR2 FQNNGV. The CDR3 DNA is TGTGCCAGCAGCTCGCGGGGGGGGGCCGGAGATACGCAGTATTTT. Translated, it gives CASSSRGGAGDTQYF.

The chain is built from TRBV27 and TRBJ2-7; 8 nucleotides line up with TRBD1. J gave up 1 base and V 5 bases, and 7 bases lay outside the gene matches. The CDR3 loop spans 15 amino acids. Germline V gives CDR1 MNHEY, CDR2 SMNVEV (reference sequence). The CDR3 sequence is CASSESRTGSYEQYF. CDR3 DNA: TGTGCCAGCAGTGAGTCAAGGACAGGGTCCTACGAGCAGTACTTC.

The genes are TRBV19 and TRBJ2-5; weak D call: TRBD1 (5 bases). The end of the DNA fits TRBJ2-7 better, so the J call may be wrong. The CDR3 is made up of 15 amino acids. The germline V gene has CDR1 LNHDA and CDR2 SQIVND (reference sequence). The CDR3 here is CASREWGESSYEQYF. The CDR3 DNA reads as TGTGCCAGTAGGGAGTGGGGCGAGAGCTCCTACGAGCAGTACTTC.

CDR3 amino acids: CASTVNPTGKETQYF. CDR3 DNA: TGTGCCAGCACCGTCAACCCCACAGGGAAAGAGACCCAGTACTTC. The chain employs TRBV11-2 and TRBJ2-5; D possibly corresponds to TRBD1 (6 bases). Trimming pared 7 bases from V and 3 bases from J, leaving 18 bases between. CDR1 and CDR2 from the germline V gene are SGHAT and FQNNGV. This CDR3 comprises 15 residues.

This chain uses TRBV5-4 with TRBJ2-1; D unclear. V lost 2 bases and J 6 bases, leaving 9 bases between the germline ends. The CDR3 sequence is 13 residues long. Germline V gives CDR1 SGHNT, CDR2 YYREEE (reference sequence). This chain's CDR3 is CASSLSSANEQFF. DNA of the CDR3: TGTGCCAGCAGCTTATCAAGCGCCAATGAGCAGTTCTTC.

The CDR3 region has the DNA TGTGCCAGCGCGGAGACAGACTACGAGCAGTACTTC. Its translation: CASAETDYEQYF. This chain connects TRBV6-1 to TRBJ2-7, with D perhaps matching TRBD1 (5 bases). There are 12 residues in the CDR3. V lost 8 bases and J 3 bases, leaving 11 bases between the germline ends. The germline gives CDR1 MNHNS, CDR2 SASEGT.

The rearrangement links TRBV18 to TRBJ1-4; no reliable D call. The germline V gene encodes CDR1 KGHSH and CDR2 LQKENI. The V end lost 4 bases, the J end lost 2 bases, and 11 bases lay between the germline ends. This CDR3 contains 15 residues. CDR3 bases: TGTGCCAGCTCACTCGCCGAGATCACTAATGAAAAACTGTTTTTT. It codes for CASSLAEITNEKLFF.

The genes are TRBV9 and TRBJ2-2; D might be TRBD1 (6 bases). The CDR3 covers 16 residues. CDR1 SGDLS and CDR2 YYNGEE come from the germline V gene. V lost 0 bases to trimming and J lost 1 base, with 10 bases between them. The CDR3 bases are TGTGCCAGCAGCGTAGCTCTGACAGGGAACACCGGGGAGCTGTTTTTT. Its protein is CASSVALTGNTGELFF.

The chain carries TRBV7-9 and TRBJ2-1, with 9 positions matching TRBD2. Germline CDR1 and CDR2: SEHNR and FQNEAQ (reference sequence). The CDR3 extends over 18 amino acids. V dropped 4 bases and J dropped 8; count of bases not matched to a gene: 18. The CDR3 is CASSSFDLPLAGKYEQFF. CDR3 sequence (DNA): TGTGCCAGCAGCTCTTTTGACCTCCCGCTAGCGGGGAAATATGAGCAGTTCTTC.

The chain has TRBV10-2 and TRBJ2-7, with 7 bases aligning to TRBD1. With V trimmed by 4 bases and J by 1 base, 1 base remained unmatched. Germline CDR1 is WSHSY and CDR2 is SAAADI. CDR3 size: 13 residues. As DNA, the CDR3 is TGCGCCAGCAGTGGGGACAGTTCCTACGAGCAGTACTTC. Translating gives CASSGDSSYEQYF.

The chain uses TRBV4-3 and TRBJ1-3; D unclear. The V gene lost 2 bases and the J gene lost 0 bases, with 8 bases spanning the gap. The V gene's germline CDR1 is LGHNA and CDR2 YSLEER. The CDR3 is 15 amino acids. In nucleotides, the CDR3 is TGCGCCAGCAGCCAACTAGGCCCCTCTGGAAACACCATATATTTT. Translated, it gives CASSQLGPSGNTIYF.

V gene TRBV10-3 combines with J gene TRBJ1-1; a possible D gene is TRBD1 (5 bases). The V end was cut by 2 bases, the J end by 4 bases, with 14 bases between. Germline assignment: CDR1 ENHRY and CDR2 SYGVKD. The length of the CDR3 is 15 residues. CDR3 sequence: CAISEERWGGTEAFF. The CDR3 region has the DNA TGTGCCATCAGTGAGGAAAGGTGGGGCGGCACTGAAGCTTTCTTT.

This clone was observed a single time. One end of the junction fails to match germline, which may point to a read error. The rearrangement uses TRBV4-3 and TRBJ2-6, with 7 positions matching TRBD2. CDR1 and CDR2 from the germline V gene are LGHNA and YSLEER. This CDR3 has 21 amino acids. CDR3 nucleotides: TGCGCCAGCAGCCAAGGGCAAGCGGGGCCTGAGATTGGTTCTGGGGCCAACGCCCTGACTTTC. Translated: CASSQGQAGPEIGSGANALTF.

This clone was detected only once. The gene calls are TRBV10-3 and TRBJ1-1; TRBD1 is a possible D gene (6 bases). V gave up 6 bases and J gave up 11 bases, with 13 bases separating them. The CDR3 is 11 residues long. Germline loops: CDR1 ENHRY, CDR2 SYGVKD. The CDR3, as DNA: TGTGCCATCAGGACAGGCGAAAGGGCTTTCTTT. This sequence encodes CAIRTGERAFF.

This chain joins TRBV2 and TRBJ1-2; TRBD1 aligns across 7 bases. The germline CDR1 and CDR2 sequences are SNHLY and FYNNEI. The V segment lost 8 bases and the J segment 7 bases; nucleotides outside the gene matches: 10. CDR3 size: 13 residues. The CDR3 protein is CASGSTGLVGYTF. DNA for the CDR3: TGTGCCAGCGGATCGACAGGGCTGGTTGGCTACACCTTC.

This clone was detected a few times. The V gene is TRBV10-3, the J gene TRBJ2-3, with 10 bases aligning to TRBD2. Germline V gene sequence: CDR1 ENHRY, CDR2 SYGVKD. Unmatched junction bases numbered 3, after V lost 6 bases and J lost 3 bases. The length of the CDR3 is 14 residues. CDR3 nucleotides: TGTGCCATCAGAGGGACTAGCGAAACAGATACGCAGTATTTT. It yields the protein CAIRGTSETDTQYF.

The rearrangement uses TRBV7-9 and TRBJ1-5; D possibly corresponds to TRBD1 (5 bases). The CDR3 is 14 amino acids. With 4 bases removed from V and 2 bases from J, the gap between germline ends came to 9 bases. Germline lookup yields CDR1 SEHNR and CDR2 FQNEAQ (reference sequence). The CDR3 reads CASSSTVGNQPQHF. As DNA, the CDR3 is TGTGCCAGCAGCTCGACAGTTGGCAATCAGCCCCAGCATTTT.